Given below is one TCR beta chain in context. The data were taken from a study of cytomegalovirus exposure and HLA in healthy donors. PCR was performed using 60 Vbeta and 13 Jbeta primers. TCRdb's table, derived via immunoSEQ multiplex PCR, lists solely in-frame clones and lacks some. The sample has roughly 86,000 clones; 50% to 80% are singletons. This CDR3 comprises 15 residues. Germline CDR1 SGHRS, CDR2 YFSETQ. Losses at the gene ends were 4 bases for V and 4 bases for J; bases not matched to a gene: 11. This sequence originates from a young man in good health and CMV-seronegative. This chain links TRBV5-1 with TRBJ2-7; TRBD1 aligns across 7 bases. Sequenced input: PBMCs. For the CDR3, the DNA is TGCGCCAGCAGCCCGCAGGGGGAACAATTTTACGAGCAGTACTTC. Amino acids: CASSPQGEQFYEQYF.